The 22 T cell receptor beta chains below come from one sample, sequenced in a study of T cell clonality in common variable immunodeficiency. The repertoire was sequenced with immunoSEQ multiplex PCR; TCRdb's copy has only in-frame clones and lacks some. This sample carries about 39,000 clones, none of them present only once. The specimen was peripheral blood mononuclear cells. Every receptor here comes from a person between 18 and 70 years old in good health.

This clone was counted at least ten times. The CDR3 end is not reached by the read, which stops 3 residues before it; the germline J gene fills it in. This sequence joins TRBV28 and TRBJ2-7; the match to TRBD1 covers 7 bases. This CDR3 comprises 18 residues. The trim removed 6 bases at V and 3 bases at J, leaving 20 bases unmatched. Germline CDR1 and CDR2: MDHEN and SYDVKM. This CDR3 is CASRISYRGSRRIYEQYF. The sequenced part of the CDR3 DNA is TGTGCCAGCAGGATTTCGTACAGGGGAAGCCGTAGGATCTACGAG.

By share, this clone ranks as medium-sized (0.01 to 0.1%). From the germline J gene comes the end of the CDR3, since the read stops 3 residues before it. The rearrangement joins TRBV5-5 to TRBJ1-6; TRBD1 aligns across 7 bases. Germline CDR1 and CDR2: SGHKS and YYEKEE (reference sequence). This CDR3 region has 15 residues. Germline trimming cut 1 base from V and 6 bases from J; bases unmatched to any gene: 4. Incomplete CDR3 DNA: TGTGCCAGCAGCTTGACACAGGGGAGTAATTCACCC. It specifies CASSLTQGSNSP. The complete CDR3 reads CASSLTQGSNSPLHF.

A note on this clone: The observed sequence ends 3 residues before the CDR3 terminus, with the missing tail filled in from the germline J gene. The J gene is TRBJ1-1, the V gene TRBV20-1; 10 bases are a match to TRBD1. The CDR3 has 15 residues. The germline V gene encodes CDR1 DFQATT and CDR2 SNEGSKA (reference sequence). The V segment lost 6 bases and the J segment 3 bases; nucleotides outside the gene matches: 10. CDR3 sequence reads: CSAKGQGSLYTEAFF. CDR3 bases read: TGCAGTGCAAAGGGACAGGGGTCTCTTTACACTGAA.

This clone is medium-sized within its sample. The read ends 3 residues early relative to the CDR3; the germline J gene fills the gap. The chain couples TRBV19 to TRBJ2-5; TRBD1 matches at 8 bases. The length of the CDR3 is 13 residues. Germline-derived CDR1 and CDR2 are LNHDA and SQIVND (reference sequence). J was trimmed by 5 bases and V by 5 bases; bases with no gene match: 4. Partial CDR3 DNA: TGTGCCAGTAGTTCCAGGGGGCGGGAGACC. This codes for CASSSRGRET. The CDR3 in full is CASSSRGRETQYF.

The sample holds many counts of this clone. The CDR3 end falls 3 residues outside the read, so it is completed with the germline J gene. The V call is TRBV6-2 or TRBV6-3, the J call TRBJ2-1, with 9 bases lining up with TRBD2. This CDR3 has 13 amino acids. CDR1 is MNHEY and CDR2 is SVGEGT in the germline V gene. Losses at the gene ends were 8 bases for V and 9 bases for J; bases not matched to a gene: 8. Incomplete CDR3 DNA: TGTGCCAGCGGCGGCGGGAGGGAGCGTGAG. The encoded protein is CASGGGRERE. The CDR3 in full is CASGGGREREQFF.

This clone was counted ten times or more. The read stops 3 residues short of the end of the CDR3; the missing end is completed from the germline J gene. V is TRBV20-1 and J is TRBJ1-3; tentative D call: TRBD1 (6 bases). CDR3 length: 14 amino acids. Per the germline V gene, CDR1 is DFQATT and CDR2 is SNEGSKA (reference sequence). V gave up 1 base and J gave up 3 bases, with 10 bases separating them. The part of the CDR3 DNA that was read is TGCAGTGCTAGAGCAACAGGGTTTGGAAACACC. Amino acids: CSARATGFGNT. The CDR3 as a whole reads CSARATGFGNTIYF.

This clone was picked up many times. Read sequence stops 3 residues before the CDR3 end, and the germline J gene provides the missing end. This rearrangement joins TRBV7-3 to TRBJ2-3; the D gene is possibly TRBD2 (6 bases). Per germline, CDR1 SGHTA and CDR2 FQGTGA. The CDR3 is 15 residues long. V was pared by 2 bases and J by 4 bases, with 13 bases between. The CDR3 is CASSLRGLVADTQYF. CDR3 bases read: TGTGCCAGCAGCTTACGGGGGTTGGTGGCAGATACG.

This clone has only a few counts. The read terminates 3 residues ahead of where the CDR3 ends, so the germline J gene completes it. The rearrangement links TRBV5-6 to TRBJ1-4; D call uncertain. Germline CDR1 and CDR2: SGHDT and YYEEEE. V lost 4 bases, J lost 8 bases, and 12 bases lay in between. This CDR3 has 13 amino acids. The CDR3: CASSRRVQEKLFF. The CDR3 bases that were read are TGTGCCAGCAGCCGAAGGGTACAAGAAAAA.

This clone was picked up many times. CDR3 residues: CASSALSGPSYEQYF. The sequenced part of the CDR3 DNA is TGTGCCAGCAGCGCACTTAGCGGGCCCTCCTACGAG. V is TRBV7-9 and J is TRBJ2-7, with 7 bases fitting TRBD2. The CDR3 extends 3 residues past the end of the read, so its final part is completed from the germline J gene. Germline values: CDR1 SEHNR, CDR2 FQNEAQ (reference sequence). After removal of 5 bases from V and 0 bases from J, the junction contained 7 bases not matched to a gene. The CDR3 consists of 15 residues. The complete variable domain, with remaining parts taken from reference TRBV7-9 and TRBJ2-7, reads DTGVSQNPRHKITKRGQNVTFRCDPISEHNRLYWYRQTLGQGPEFLTYFQNEAQLEKSRLLSDRFSAERPKGSFSTLEIQRTEQGDSAMYLCASSALSGPSYEQYFGPGTRLTVT.

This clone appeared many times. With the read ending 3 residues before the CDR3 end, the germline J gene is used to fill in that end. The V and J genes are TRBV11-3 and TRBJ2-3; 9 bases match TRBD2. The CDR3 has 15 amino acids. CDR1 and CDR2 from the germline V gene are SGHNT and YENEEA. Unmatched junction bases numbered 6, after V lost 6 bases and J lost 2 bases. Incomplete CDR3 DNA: TGTGCCAGCAGTAAAGGGACTAGCCACACAGATACG. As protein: CASSKGTSHTDT. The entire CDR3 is CASSKGTSHTDTQYF.

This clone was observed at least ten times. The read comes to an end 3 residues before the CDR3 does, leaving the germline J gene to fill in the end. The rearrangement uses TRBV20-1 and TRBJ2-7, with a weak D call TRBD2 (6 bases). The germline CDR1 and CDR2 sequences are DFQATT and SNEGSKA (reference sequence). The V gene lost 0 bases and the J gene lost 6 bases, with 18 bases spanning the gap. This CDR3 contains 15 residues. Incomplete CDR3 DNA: TGCAGTGCTAGAGATCGAATCCGGGGGTTAGGCGAG. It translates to CSARDRIRGLGE. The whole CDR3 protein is CSARDRIRGLGEQYF.

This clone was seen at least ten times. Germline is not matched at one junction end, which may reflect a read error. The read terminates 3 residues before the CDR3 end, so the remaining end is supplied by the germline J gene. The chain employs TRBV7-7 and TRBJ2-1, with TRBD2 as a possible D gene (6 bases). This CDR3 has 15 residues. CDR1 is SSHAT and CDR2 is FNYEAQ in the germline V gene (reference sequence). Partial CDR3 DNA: TGTGCTAGCAGTCAGGGACTTCCTACGGCTGGTGAG. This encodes CASSQGLPTAGE. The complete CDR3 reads CASSQGLPTAGEQFF.

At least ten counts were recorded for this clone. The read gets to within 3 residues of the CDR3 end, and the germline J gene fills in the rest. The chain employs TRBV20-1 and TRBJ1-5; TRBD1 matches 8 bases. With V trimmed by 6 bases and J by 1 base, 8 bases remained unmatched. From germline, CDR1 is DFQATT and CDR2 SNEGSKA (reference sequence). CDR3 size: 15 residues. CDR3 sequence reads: CSALGQGRSNQPQHF. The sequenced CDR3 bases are TGCAGTGCACTTGGACAGGGTCGAAGCAATCAGCCC.

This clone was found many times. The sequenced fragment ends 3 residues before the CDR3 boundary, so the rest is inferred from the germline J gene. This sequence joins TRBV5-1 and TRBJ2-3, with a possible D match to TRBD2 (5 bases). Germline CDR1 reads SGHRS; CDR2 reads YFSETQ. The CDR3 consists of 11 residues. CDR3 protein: CASSQAETQYF. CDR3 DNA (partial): TGCGCCAGCAGCCAAGCGGAAACG.

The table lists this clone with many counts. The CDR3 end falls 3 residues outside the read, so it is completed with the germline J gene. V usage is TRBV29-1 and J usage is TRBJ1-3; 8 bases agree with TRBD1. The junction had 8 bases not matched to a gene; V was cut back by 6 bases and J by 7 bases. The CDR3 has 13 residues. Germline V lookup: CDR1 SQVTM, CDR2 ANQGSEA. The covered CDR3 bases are TGCAGCGTGCAACAGGGGGTGAGGAACACC. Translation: CSVQQGVRNT. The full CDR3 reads CSVQQGVRNTIYF.

CDR3 loop: CASSLMVRGDSPLHF. CDR3 bases read: TGTGCCAGCAGCTTAATGGTACGGGGAGATTCACCC. The chain combines TRBV7-3 with TRBJ1-6; D is uncertain. The CDR3 end is not reached by the read, which stops 3 residues before it; the germline J gene fills it in. The CDR3 covers 15 residues. CDR1 is SGHTA, CDR2 FQGTGA, per germline. Trimming removed 1 base from V and 8 bases from J, with 12 bases in between. The full variable domain, its missing parts supplied by reference TRBV7-3 and TRBJ1-6, is GAGVSQTPSNKVTEKGKYVELRCDPISGHTALYWYRQSLGQGPEFLIYFQGTGAADDSGLPNDRFFAVRPEGSVSTLKIQRTERGDSAVYLCASSLMVRGDSPLHFGNGTRLTVT.

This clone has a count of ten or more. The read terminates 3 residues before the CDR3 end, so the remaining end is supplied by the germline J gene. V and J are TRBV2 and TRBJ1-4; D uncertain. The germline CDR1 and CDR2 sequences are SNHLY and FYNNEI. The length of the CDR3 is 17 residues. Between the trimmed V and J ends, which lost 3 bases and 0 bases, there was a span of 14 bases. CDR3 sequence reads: CASSEAVNSATNEKLFF. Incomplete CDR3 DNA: TGTGCCAGCAGTGAGGCGGTCAACTCCGCAACTAATGAAAAA.

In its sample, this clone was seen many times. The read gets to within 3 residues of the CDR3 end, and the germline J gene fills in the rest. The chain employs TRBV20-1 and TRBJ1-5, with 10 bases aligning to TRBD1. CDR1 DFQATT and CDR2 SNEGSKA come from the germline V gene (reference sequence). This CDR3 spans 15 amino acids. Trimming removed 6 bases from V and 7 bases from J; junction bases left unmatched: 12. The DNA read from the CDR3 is TGCAGTGCCCCTACTAGGACAGGGGGGGACCAGCCC. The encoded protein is CSAPTRTGGDQP. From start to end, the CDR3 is CSAPTRTGGDQPQHF.

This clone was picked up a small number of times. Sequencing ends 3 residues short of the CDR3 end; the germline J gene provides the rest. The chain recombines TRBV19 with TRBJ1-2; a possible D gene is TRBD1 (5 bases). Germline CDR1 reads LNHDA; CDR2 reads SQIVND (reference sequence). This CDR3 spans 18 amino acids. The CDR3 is CASSIALGGTMAKNIYTF. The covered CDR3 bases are TGTGCCAGTAGTATAGCCCTCGGGGGAACTATGGCCAAAAACATC.

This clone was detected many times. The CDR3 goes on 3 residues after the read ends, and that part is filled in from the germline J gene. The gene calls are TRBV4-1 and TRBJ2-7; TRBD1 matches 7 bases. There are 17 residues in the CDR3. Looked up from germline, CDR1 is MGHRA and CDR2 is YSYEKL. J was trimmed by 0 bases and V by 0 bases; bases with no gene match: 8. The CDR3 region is CASSQDHETGLSYEQYF. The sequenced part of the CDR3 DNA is TGCGCCAGCAGCCAAGATCACGAGACAGGGCTCTCCTACGAG.

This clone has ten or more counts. The covered CDR3 bases are TGCGCCAGCAGCTTGGTGGGGCAAGATTACAATGAG. The encoded protein is CASSLVGQDYNE. The complete CDR3 sequence is CASSLVGQDYNEQFF. V usage is TRBV5-1 and J usage is TRBJ2-1; possibly TRBD1 for D (5 bases). Read coverage stops 3 residues before the CDR3 terminus; the germline J gene supplies the remainder. CDR1 SGHRS and CDR2 YFSETQ come from the germline V gene. This CDR3 is 15 amino acids long. V was shortened by 0 bases and J by 4 bases, with 11 bases between the two germline ends.

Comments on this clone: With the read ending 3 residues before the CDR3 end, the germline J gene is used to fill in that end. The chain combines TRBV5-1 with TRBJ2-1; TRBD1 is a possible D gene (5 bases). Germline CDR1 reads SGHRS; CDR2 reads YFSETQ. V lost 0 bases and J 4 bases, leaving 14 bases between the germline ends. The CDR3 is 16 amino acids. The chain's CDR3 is CASSLVGARSYNEQFF. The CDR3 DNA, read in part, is TGCGCCAGCAGCTTGGTAGGGGCGAGATCTTACAATGAG.